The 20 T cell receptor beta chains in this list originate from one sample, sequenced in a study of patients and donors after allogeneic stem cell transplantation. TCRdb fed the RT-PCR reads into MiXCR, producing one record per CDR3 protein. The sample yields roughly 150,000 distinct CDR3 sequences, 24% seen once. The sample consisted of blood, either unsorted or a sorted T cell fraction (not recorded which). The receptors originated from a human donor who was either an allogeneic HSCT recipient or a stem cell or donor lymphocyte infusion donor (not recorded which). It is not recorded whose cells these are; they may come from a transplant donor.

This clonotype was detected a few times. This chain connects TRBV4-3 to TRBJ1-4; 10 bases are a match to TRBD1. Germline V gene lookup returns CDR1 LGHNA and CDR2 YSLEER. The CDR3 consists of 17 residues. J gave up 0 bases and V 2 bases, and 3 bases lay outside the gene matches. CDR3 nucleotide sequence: TGCGCCAGCAGCCAATGGACAGGGGGGGCAACTAATGAAAAACTGTTTTTT. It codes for CASSQWTGGATNEKLFF.

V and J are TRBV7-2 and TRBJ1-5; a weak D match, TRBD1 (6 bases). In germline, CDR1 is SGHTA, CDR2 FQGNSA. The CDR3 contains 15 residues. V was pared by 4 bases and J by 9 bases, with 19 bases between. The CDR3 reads CASSWPGHTVPPQHF. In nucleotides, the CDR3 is TGTGCCAGCAGCTGGCCGGGACACACGGTTCCGCCCCAGCATTTT. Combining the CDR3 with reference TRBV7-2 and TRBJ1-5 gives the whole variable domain GAGVSQSPSNKVTEKGKDVELRCDPISGHTALYWYRQSLGQGLEFLIYFQGNSAPDKSGLPSDRFSAERTGGSVSTLTIQRTQQEDSAVYLCASSWPGHTVPPQHFGDGTRLSIL.

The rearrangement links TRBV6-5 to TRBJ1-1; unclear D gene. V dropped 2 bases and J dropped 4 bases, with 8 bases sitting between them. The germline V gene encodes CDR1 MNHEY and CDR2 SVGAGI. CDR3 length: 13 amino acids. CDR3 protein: CASSYGVGTEAFF. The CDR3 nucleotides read TGTGCCAGCAGTTACGGGGTTGGCACTGAAGCTTTCTTT.

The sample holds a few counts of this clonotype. CDR3 region: CASSLWQGNTGELFF. In DNA, the CDR3 is TGTGCCAGCAGCTTGTGGCAGGGGAACACCGGGGAGCTGTTTTTT. The chain combines TRBV7-9 with TRBJ2-2; D may be TRBD1 (5 bases). The CDR3 spans 15 residues. The germline gives CDR1 SEHNR, CDR2 FQNEAQ (reference sequence). V lost 3 bases and J 1 base, leaving 9 bases between the germline ends.

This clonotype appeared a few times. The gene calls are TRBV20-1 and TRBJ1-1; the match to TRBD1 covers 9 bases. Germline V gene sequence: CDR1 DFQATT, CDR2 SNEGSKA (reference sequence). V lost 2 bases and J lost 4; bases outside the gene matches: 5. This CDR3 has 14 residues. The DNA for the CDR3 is TGCAGTGCTAGACCCCGGGACAGGGTCACTGAAGCTTTCTTT. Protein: CSARPRDRVTEAFF.

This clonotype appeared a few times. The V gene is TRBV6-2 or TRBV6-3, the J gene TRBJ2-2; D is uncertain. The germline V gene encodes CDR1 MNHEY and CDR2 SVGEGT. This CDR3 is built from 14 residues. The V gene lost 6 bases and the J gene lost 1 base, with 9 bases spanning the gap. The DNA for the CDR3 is TGTGCCAGCAGCTGGACGGGGAACACCGGGGAGCTGTTTTTT. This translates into CASSWTGNTGELFF.

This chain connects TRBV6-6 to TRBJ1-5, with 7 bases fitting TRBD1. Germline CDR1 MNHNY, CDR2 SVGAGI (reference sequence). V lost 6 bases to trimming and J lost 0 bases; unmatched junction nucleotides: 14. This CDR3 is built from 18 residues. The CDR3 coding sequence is TGTGCCAGCAGCTTACAGGGGACGACCTACTATAGCAATCAGCCCCAGCATTTT. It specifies CASSLQGTTYYSNQPQHF.

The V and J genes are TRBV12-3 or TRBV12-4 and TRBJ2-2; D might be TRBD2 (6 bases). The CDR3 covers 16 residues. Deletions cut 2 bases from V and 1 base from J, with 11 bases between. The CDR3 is CASSLSWGVNTGELFF. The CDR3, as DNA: TGTGCCAGCAGTTTAAGTTGGGGGGTGAACACCGGGGAGCTGTTTTTT.

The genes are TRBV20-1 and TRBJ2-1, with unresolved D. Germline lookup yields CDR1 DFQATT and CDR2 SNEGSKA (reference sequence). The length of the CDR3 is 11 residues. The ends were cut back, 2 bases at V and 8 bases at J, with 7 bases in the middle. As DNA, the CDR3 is TGCAGTGCTAGACACTGGGATGAGCAGTTCTTC. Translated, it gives CSARHWDEQFF.

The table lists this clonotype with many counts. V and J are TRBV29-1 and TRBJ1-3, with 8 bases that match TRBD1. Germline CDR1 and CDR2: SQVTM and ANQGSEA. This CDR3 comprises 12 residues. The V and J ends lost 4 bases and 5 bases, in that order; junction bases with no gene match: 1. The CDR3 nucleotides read TGCAGCGTTGGGACAGGGAGAAACACCATATATTTT. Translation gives CSVGTGRNTIYF. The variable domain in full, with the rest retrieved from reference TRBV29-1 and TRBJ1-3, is SAVISQKPSRDICQRGTSLTIQCQVDSQVTMMFWYRQQPGQSLTLIATANQGSEATYESGFVIDKFPISRPNLTFSTLTVSNMSPEDSSIYLCSVGTGRNTIYFGEGSWLTVV.

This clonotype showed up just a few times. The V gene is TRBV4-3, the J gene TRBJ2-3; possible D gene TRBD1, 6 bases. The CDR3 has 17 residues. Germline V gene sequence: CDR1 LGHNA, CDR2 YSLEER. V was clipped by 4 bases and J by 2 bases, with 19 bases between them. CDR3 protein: CASSRVGQSPYTDTQYF. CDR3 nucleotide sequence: TGCGCCAGCAGCCGAGTAGGACAGTCCCCATACACAGATACGCAGTATTTT.

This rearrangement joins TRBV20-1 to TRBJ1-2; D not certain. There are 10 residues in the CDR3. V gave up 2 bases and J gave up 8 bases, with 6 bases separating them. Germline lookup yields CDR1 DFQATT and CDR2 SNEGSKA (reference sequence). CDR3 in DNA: TGCAGTGCTAGACGTGCCGGCTACACCTTC. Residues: CSARRAGYTF.

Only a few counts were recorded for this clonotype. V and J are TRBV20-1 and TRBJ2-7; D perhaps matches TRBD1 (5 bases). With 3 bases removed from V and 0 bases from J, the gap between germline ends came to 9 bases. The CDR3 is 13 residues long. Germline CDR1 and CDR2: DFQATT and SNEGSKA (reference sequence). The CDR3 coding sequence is TGCAGTGCTAGCGACAGAGGCTCCTACGAGCAGTACTTC. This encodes CSASDRGSYEQYF.

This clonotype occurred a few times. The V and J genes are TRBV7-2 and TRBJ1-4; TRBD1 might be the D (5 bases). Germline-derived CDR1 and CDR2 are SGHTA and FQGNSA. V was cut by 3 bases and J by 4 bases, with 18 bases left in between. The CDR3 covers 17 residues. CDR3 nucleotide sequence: TGTGCCAGCAGCTTGGGGACGGGTCTACCCCATAATGAAAAACTGTTTTTT. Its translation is CASSLGTGLPHNEKLFF.

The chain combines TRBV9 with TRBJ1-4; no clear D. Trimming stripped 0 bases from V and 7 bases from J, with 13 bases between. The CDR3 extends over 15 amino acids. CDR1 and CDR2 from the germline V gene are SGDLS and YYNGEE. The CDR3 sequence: CASSVGVSTGEKLFF. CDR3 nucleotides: TGTGCCAGCAGCGTAGGAGTTTCAACGGGTGAAAAACTGTTTTTT.

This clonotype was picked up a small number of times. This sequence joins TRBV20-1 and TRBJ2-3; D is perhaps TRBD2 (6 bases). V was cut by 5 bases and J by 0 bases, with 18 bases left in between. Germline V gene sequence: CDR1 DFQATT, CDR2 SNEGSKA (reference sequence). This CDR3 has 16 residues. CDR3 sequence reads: CSAVPTWAGSTDTQYF. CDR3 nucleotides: TGCAGTGCTGTTCCCACATGGGCGGGAAGCACAGATACGCAGTATTTT.

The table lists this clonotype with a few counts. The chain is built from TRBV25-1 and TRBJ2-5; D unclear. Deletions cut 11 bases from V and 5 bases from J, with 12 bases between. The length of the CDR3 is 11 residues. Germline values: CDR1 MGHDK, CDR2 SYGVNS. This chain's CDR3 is CADPPWETQYF. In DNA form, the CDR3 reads TGTGCCGATCCGCCGTGGGAGACCCAGTACTTC.

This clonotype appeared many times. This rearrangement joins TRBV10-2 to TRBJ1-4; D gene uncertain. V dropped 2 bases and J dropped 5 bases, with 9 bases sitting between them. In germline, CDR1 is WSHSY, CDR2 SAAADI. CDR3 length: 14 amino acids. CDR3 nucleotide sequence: TGCGCCAGCAGTGAGGGGGTGGAGAATGAAAAACTGTTTTTT. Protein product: CASSEGVENEKLFF.

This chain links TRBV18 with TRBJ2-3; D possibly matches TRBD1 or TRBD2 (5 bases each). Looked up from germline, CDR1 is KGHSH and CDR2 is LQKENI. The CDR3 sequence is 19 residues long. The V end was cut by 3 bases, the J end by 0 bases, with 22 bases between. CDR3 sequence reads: CASSPREGLPPPSTDTQYF. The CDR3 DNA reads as TGTGCCAGCTCACCGCGAGAGGGGCTACCCCCCCCTAGCACAGATACGCAGTATTTT.

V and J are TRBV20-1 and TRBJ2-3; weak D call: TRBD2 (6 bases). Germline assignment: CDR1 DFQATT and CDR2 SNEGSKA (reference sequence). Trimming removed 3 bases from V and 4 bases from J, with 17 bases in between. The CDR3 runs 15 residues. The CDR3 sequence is CSASVFGERADTQYF. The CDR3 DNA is TGCAGTGCTAGCGTTTTTGGGGAGCGGGCAGATACGCAGTATTTT.